The 11 T cell receptor beta chains below were found in one sample sequenced in a study of cytomegalovirus exposure and HLA in healthy donors. Vbeta (60) and Jbeta (13) primers were used in the PCR. Here immunoSEQ multiplex PCR was the method, and the copy in TCRdb shows in-frame clones only, minus some. The sample records 180,000 or so clones, about 77% being singletons. The sample comprised PBMCs. These receptor sequences come from a woman aged 25 to 45 in good health and CMV-seropositive.

The chain couples TRBV23-1 to TRBJ1-1; unclear D gene. TRBV23-1 is placed among ORFs of uncertain function. The V end lost 4 bases, the J end lost 4 bases, and 16 bases lay between the germline ends. CDR3 length equals 15 residues. CDR3 region: CASSLRGKGTTEAFF. The CDR3 bases are TGCGCCAGCAGTCTGAGAGGGAAGGGCACCACTGAAGCTTTCTTT.

The genes are TRBV15 and TRBJ1-1; D remains unclear. Trimming stripped 3 bases from V and 2 bases from J, with 4 bases between. The germline V gene encodes CDR1 LNHNV and CDR2 YYDKDF (reference sequence). The CDR3 consists of 12 residues. CDR3 nucleotides: TGTGCCACCAGCAGGGCAAACACTGAAGCTTTCTTT. Encoded protein: CATSRANTEAFF.

The chain joins TRBV28 to TRBJ1-5; 8 bases are shared with TRBD1. CDR3 length equals 12 residues. The ends lost 10 bases at V and 7 bases at J; junction bases unmatched: 6. Germline loops: CDR1 MDHEN, CDR2 SYDVKM. CDR3 nucleotide sequence: TGTGCCATCAGGGGGCTTGGGCAGCCCCAGCATTTT. Residues: CAIRGLGQPQHF. Full variable domain (remainder filled in from reference TRBV28 and TRBJ1-5): DVKVTQSSRYLVKRTGEKVFLECVQDMDHENMFWYRQDPGLGLRLIYFSYDVKMKEKGDIPEGYSVSREKKERFSLILESASTNQTSMYLCAIRGLGQPQHFGDGTRLSIL.

This chain connects TRBV6-6 to TRBJ1-2; the match to TRBD1 covers 7 bases. CDR3 length: 14 amino acids. Germline trimming cut 5 bases from V and 5 bases from J; bases unmatched to any gene: 8. Germline CDR1 and CDR2: MNHNY and SVGAGI (reference sequence). This CDR3 reads CASSRTGVAYGYTF. The CDR3 DNA follows: TGTGCCAGCAGTCGAACAGGGGTGGCGTATGGCTACACCTTC.

The table lists this clone with a few counts. The V and J genes are TRBV19 and TRBJ2-2, with 9 bases lining up with TRBD2. V dropped 9 bases and J dropped 4; count of bases not matched to a gene: 9. This CDR3 contains 15 residues. Per germline, CDR1 LNHDA and CDR2 SQIVND (reference sequence). CDR3 coding DNA: TGTGCCAGCGCTGGGCGGGGGGGCATCACCGGGGAGCTGTTTTTT. This gives the protein CASAGRGGITGELFF.

This clone was seen only a few times. V is TRBV4-3 and J is TRBJ2-2, with 7 bases matching TRBD2. The CDR3 length is 13 residues. V lost 4 bases and J lost 7; bases outside the gene matches: 3. Germline CDR1 and CDR2: LGHNA and YSLEER. CDR3: CASSLGGDGELFF. CDR3 bases: TGCGCCAGCAGCCTGGGAGGGGACGGGGAGCTGTTTTTT.

The chain joins TRBV5-5 to TRBJ2-7; 7 bases are shared with TRBD1. Per germline, CDR1 SGHKS and CDR2 YYEKEE (reference sequence). Trimming at V came to 0 bases and at J to 3 bases, leaving 3 bases not matched to a gene. The CDR3 covers 14 residues. CDR3 loop: CASSLGDSNYEQYF. In nucleotides, the CDR3 is TGTGCCAGCAGCTTGGGGGACAGCAACTACGAGCAGTACTTC. The variable domain in full, completed from reference TRBV5-5 and TRBJ2-7, reads DAGVTQSPTHLIKTRGQQVTLRCSPISGHKSVSWYQQVLGQGPQFIFQYYEKEERGRGNFPDRFSARQFPNYSSELNVNALLLGDSALYLCASSLGDSNYEQYFGPGTRLTVT.

There are a few counts of this clone. The chain employs TRBV2 and TRBJ1-2, with D possibly being TRBD1 (6 bases). Trimming took 10 bases from V and 7 from J, leaving 13 bases between them. Germline CDR1 reads SNHLY; CDR2 reads FYNNEI. This CDR3 is built from 11 residues. The CDR3 bases are TGTGCCACCTCGGACAGTCGTGGCTACACCTTC. Encoded protein: CATSDSRGYTF. The variable domain in full, with the rest retrieved from reference TRBV2 and TRBJ1-2, is EPEVTQTPSHQVTQMGQEVILRCVPISNHLYFYWYRQILGQKVEFLVSFYNNEISEKSEIFDDQFSVERPDGSNFTLKIRSTKLEDSAMYFCATSDSRGYTFGSGTRLTVV.

The J gene is TRBJ2-3, the V gene TRBV4-2; 11 nucleotides match TRBD2. Trimming cost V 3 bases and J 5 bases; bases outside gene matches: 7. CDR1 is LGHNA and CDR2 is YNFKEQ in the germline V gene. This CDR3 has 16 amino acids. This CDR3 is CASSHFSGGAVDTQYF. The CDR3 DNA reads as TGTGCCAGCAGCCATTTTAGCGGGGGGGCGGTAGATACGCAGTATTTT.

This chain uses TRBV10-1 with TRBJ2-1; 9 bases are shared with TRBD2. Germline V gene sequence: CDR1 WNHNN, CDR2 SYGVQD (reference sequence). Trimming removed 2 bases from V and 10 bases from J; junction bases left unmatched: 9. The CDR3 totals 15 residues. CDR3 loop: CASSELAGGVDEQFF. CDR3 bases: TGCGCCAGCAGTGAGCTGGCGGGGGGGGTAGACGAGCAGTTCTTC.

This chain connects TRBV28 to TRBJ1-5, with D unresolved. Trimming pared 3 bases from V and 4 bases from J, leaving 7 bases between. Germline V gene lookup returns CDR1 MDHEN and CDR2 SYDVKM. The CDR3 is made up of 13 amino acids. Written as DNA, the CDR3 is TGTGCCAGCAGTTTGGCCTTTAATCAGCCCCAGCATTTT. It encodes CASSLAFNQPQHF.